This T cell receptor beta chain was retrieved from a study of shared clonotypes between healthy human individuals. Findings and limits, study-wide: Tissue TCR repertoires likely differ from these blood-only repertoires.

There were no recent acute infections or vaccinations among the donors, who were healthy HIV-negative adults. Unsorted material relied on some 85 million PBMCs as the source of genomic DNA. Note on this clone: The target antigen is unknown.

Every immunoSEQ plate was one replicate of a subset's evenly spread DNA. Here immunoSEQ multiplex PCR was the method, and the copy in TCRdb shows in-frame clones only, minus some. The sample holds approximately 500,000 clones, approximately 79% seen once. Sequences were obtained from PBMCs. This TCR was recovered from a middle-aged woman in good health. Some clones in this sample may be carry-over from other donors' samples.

CDR3 protein: CASSSREGYEQYF. CDR3 sequence (DNA): TGTGCCAGCAGCTCCCGCGAGGGATACGAGCAGTACTTC. This chain links TRBV27 with TRBJ2-7; D is possibly TRBD2 (5 bases). Germline V gene lookup returns CDR1 MNHEY and CDR2 SMNVEV (reference sequence). This CDR3 comprises 13 residues. The ends were cut back, 6 bases at V and 4 bases at J, with 13 bases in the middle.